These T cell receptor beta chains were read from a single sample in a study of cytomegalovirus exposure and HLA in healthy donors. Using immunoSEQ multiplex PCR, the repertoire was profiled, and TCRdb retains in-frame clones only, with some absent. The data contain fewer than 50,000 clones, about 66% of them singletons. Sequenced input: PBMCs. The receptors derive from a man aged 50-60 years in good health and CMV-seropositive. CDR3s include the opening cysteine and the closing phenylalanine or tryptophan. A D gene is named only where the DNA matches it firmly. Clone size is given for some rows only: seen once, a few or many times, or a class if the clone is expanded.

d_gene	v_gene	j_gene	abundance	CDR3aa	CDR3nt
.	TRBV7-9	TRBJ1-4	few	CASSSMGGSGEKLFF	TGTGCCAGCAGCTCCATGGGGGGGTCAGGCGAAAAACTGTTTTTT
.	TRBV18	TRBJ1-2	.	CASSLQGGQNYGYTF	TGTGCCAGCTCACTCCAGGGAGGACAAAACTATGGCTACACCTTC
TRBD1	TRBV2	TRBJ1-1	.	CASSERVTGPKEGEAFF	TGTGCCAGCAGTGAAAGAGTGACAGGGCCGAAAGAGGGGGAAGCTTTCTTT
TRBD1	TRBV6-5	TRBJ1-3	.	CASSLQGLYSGNTIYF	TGTGCCAGCAGTTTACAGGGGCTATACTCTGGAAACACCATATATTTT
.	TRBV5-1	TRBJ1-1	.	CASFKGTGGNTEAFF	TGCGCCAGCTTCAAGGGGACTGGGGGGAACACTGAAGCTTTCTTT
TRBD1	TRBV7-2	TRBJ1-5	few	CASSPRQGQPQHF	TGTGCCAGCAGCCCCCGACAGGGTCAGCCCCAGCATTTT
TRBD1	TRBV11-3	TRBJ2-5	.	CASSSRTGRQETQYF	TGTGCCAGCAGCAGTCGGACAGGGCGCCAAGAGACCCAGTACTTC
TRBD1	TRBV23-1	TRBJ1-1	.	CASSRETGLPRTEAFF	TGCGCCAGCAGTCGAGAGACAGGGCTCCCTCGGACTGAAGCTTTCTTT
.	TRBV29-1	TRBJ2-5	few	CSVAWGRGYGETQYF	TGCAGCGTTGCCTGGGGCAGGGGATACGGCGAGACCCAGTACTTC
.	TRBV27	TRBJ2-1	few	CASSGTHEQFF	TGTGCCAGCAGCGGGACACATGAGCAGTTCTTC
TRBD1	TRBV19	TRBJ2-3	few	CASRDRGGTDTQYF	TGTGCCAGTAGGGACAGGGGAGGCACAGATACGCAGTATTTT
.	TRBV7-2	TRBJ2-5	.	CASSLALMGGQETQYF	TGTGCCAGCAGCTTAGCGCTCATGGGGGGCCAAGAGACCCAGTACTTC
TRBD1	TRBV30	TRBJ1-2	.	CAWSHPGQGTINGYTF	TGTGCCTGGAGTCATCCGGGACAGGGTACGATCAATGGCTACACCTTC
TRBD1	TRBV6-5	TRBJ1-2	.	CASSYSNRGGNYGYTF	TGTGCCAGCAGTTACTCGAACAGGGGCGGTAACTATGGCTACACCTTC
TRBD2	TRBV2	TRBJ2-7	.	CASRLRGGYEQYF	TGTGCCAGCAGGCTCCGCGGGGGCTACGAGCAGTACTTC
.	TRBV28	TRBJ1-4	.	CASTSSARTSNEKLFF	TGTGCCAGCACCTCCTCGGCCCGGACATCGAATGAAAAACTGTTTTTT
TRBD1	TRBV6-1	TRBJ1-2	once	CASSSPGQGNYGYTF	TGTGCCAGCAGTTCCCCGGGACAGGGTAACTATGGCTACACCTTC
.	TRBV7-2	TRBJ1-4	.	CASSLVRGEKLFF	TGTGCCAGCAGCTTAGTGCGGGGGGAAAAACTGTTTTTT
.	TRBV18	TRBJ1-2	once	CASSPGTLSNYGYTF	TGTGCCAGCTCCCCCGGGACACTATCTAACTATGGCTACACCTTC
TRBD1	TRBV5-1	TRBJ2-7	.	CASSHRQGPYEQYF	TGCGCCAGCAGCCATAGACAGGGACCCTACGAGCAGTACTTC
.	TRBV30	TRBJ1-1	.	CAWRSGYRTALMNTEAFF	TGTGCCTGGAGGTCGGGGTATAGAACAGCGCTTATGAACACTGAAGCTTTCTTT
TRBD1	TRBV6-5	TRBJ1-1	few	CASSTGQGRTTEAFF	TGTGCCAGCAGTACAGGACAGGGGAGGACCACTGAAGCTTTCTTT
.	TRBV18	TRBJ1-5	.	CASSPVGSQQPQHF	TGTGCCAGCTCACCAGTCGGGTCCCAACAGCCCCAGCATTTT
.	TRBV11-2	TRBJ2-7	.	CASSLGSPGKNYEQYF	TGTGCCAGCAGCTTAGGCTCCCCGGGAAAGAACTACGAGCAGTACTTC
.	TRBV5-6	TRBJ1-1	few	CASSLVKGGTEAFF	TGTGCCAGCAGCTTGGTCAAGGGAGGCACTGAAGCTTTCTTT
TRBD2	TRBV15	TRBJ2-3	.	CATSIRTSGDTDTQYF	TGTGCCACCAGCATAAGGACTAGCGGCGACACAGATACGCAGTATTTT
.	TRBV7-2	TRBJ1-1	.	CASSLAGDYTEAFF	TGTGCCAGCAGCTTAGCAGGGGACTACACTGAAGCTTTCTTT